The 11 T cell receptor beta chains in this list originate from one sample, sequenced in a study of metastatic and nonmetastatic thyroid tumors (dated by TCRdb to 2018 to 2020). The library was built by means of PCR. The sample was run on an Illumina HiSeq 4000. TCRdb applied fastp at Q25 and MiXCR to the public reads, then kept only in-frame beta chains. The table for this sample lists some 28,000 clones; about 20% of them were counted only once. Around two fifths of the sample lies in the top ten. None of the patients had been given any treatment before thyroid surgery. The specimen was blood. Every receptor here comes from a female donor with papillary thyroid cancer or a benign thyroid nodule (not recorded which). Some clones in this sample may be carry-over from other donors' samples.

This clone was observed many times. At one of its ends the junction is not consistent with the germline gene, which may arise from a read error. This chain connects TRBV29-1 to TRBJ2-1; TRBD2 aligns across 9 bases. Germline CDR1 and CDR2: SQVTM and ANQGSEA. The CDR3 spans 11 residues. CDR3 residues: CSVGLASEQLF. The CDR3 DNA sequence: TGCAGCGTCGGACTAGCGAGCGAGCAGCTCTTC.

This clone was found a few times. V gene TRBV15 combines with J gene TRBJ2-5; D unresolved. V lost 0 bases, J lost 1 base, and 12 bases lay in between. Germline V lookup: CDR1 LNHNV, CDR2 YYDKDF (reference sequence). The CDR3 has 16 residues. The CDR3 protein is CATSRDFRAVQETQYF. The CDR3 nucleotides are TGTGCCACCAGCAGAGATTTTAGGGCGGTCCAAGAGACCCAGTACTTC.

This clone was seen a single time. One end of the junction fails to match germline, which may point to a read error. The CDR3 DNA reads as TGTGCCAGCAGCTTATCTCAGCGTAATGATCAGTTCTTC. It encodes CASSLSQRNDQFF. The chain has TRBV7-8 and TRBJ2-1; D call uncertain. The germline V gene has CDR1 SGHVS and CDR2 FQNEAQ. The CDR3 runs 13 residues.

The table lists this clone with a few counts. This may be a read error: a much more frequent sequence differs by one nucleotide. The chain recombines TRBV3-1 with TRBJ2-1; D gene ambiguous. V was shortened by 6 bases and J by 7 bases, with 22 bases between the two germline ends. The CDR3 has 16 amino acids. The germline gives CDR1 LGHDT, CDR2 YNNKEL (reference sequence). The CDR3 loop is CASRNKPITPRNEQFF. The CDR3, as DNA: TGTGCCAGCAGGAACAAGCCCATCACCCCCCGGAATGAGCAGTTCTTC.

The sample holds many counts of this clone. The rearrangement uses TRBV5-1 and TRBJ2-1, with D possibly TRBD2 on 6 matching bases. The V end was cut by 0 bases, the J end by 6 bases, with 13 bases between. Germline CDR1 and CDR2: SGHRS and YFSETQ. This CDR3 comprises 15 residues. CDR3 amino acids: CASSLAPSVGNEQFF. Here the CDR3 DNA reads TGCGCCAGCAGCTTGGCCCCTAGCGTCGGCAATGAGCAGTTCTTC.

This clone counts as medium-sized. The rearrangement joins TRBV27 to TRBJ2-7; no clear D. The CDR3 totals 12 residues. Germline V lookup: CDR1 MNHEY, CDR2 SMNVEV (reference sequence). The ends were cut back, 4 bases at V and 6 bases at J, with 10 bases in the middle. The CDR3 region has the DNA TGTGCCAGCAGTTCCCCCCGGTCCGAGCAGTACTTC. Translated, it gives CASSSPRSEQYF.

This clone was counted many times. The identical CDR3 is also encoded by other nucleotide sequences in the sample. The rearrangement joins TRBV27 to TRBJ2-7; 8 bases are shared with TRBD1. The V segment lost 6 bases and the J segment 6 bases; nucleotides outside the gene matches: 13. The CDR3 extends over 15 amino acids. The germline CDR1 and CDR2 sequences are MNHEY and SMNVEV (reference sequence). Here the CDR3 reads CASSPGRGLWIEQYF. The CDR3 DNA reads as TGTGCCAGCAGCCCGGGCAGGGGGCTCTGGATCGAGCAGTACTTC.

This clone has at least ten counts. The rearrangement links TRBV19 to TRBJ1-4; 7 bases are shared with TRBD1. The length of the CDR3 is 15 residues. Germline trimming cut 3 bases from V and 10 bases from J; bases unmatched to any gene: 11. CDR1 and CDR2 (germline): LNHDA, SQIVND (reference sequence). The CDR3: CASSIGDRAGVKLFF. CDR3 nucleotide sequence: TGTGCCAGTAGTATCGGCGACAGGGCGGGAGTAAAACTGTTTTTT. The full variable domain, in which reference TRBV19 and TRBJ1-4 provide the parts outside the CDR3, is DGGITQSPKYLFRKEGQNVTLSCEQNLNHDAMYWYRQDPGQGLRLIYYSQIVNDFQKGDIAEGYSVSREKKESFPLTVTSAQKNPTAFYLCASSIGDRAGVKLFFGSGTQLSVL.

This clone came up a few times. The rearrangement joins TRBV7-3 to TRBJ1-1; possibly TRBD1 for D (5 bases). This CDR3 contains 15 residues. Per germline, CDR1 SGHTA and CDR2 FQGTGA. Trimming removed 2 bases at V and 1 base at J, with 11 bases between. The CDR3 here is CASSLGTLGNTEAFF. The CDR3, as DNA: TGTGCCAGCAGCTTAGGGACGCTGGGGAACACTGAAGCTTTCTTT.

Worth noting for this clone: Mismatch with germline at one junction end may stem from a read error. J is TRBJ1-1 and V is TRBV5-8; 7 bases align to TRBD1. The CDR3 is 16 amino acids. The germline V gene encodes CDR1 SGHTS and CDR2 YDEGEE. The CDR3 sequence: CASSLALLTGNAEAFF. CDR3 in DNA: TGTGCCAGCAGCTTGGCCCTCCTGACAGGGAACGCTGAAGCTTTCTTT. Looking up the rest from reference TRBV5-8 and TRBJ1-1 gives the full variable domain: EAGVTQSPTHLIKTRGQQATLRCSPISGHTSVYWYQQALGLGLQFLLWYDEGEERNRGNFPPRFSGRQFPNYSSELNVNALELEDSALYLCASSLALLTGNAEAFFGQGTRLTVV.

The chain employs TRBV30 and TRBJ1-1, with D possibly being TRBD1 (5 bases). The V end lost 0 bases, the J end lost 11 bases, and 13 bases lay between the germline ends. Germline V CDR1 and CDR2: GTSNPN, SVGIG (reference sequence). The CDR3 consists of 12 residues. The DNA of the CDR3 is TGTGCCTGGAGTGTACCAAGGGGCAGGGCTTTCTTT. As protein: CAWSVPRGRAFF. The variable domain in full, with the rest retrieved from reference TRBV30 and TRBJ1-1, is SQTIHQWPATLVQPVGSPLSLECTVEGTSNPNLYWYRQAAGRGLQLLFYSVGIGQISSEVPQNLSASRPQDRQFILSSKKLLLSDSGFYLCAWSVPRGRAFFGQGTRLTVV.